These 22 T cell receptor beta chains were all obtained from the same sample, sequenced in a study of cytomegalovirus exposure and HLA in healthy donors. Researchers ran the PCR with 60 Vbeta and 13 Jbeta primers. Only in-frame clones appear in the TCRdb table, and some are missing; sequencing was by immunoSEQ multiplex PCR. The sample records 55,000 to 85,000 clones, about 80% being singletons. Material: PBMCs. These receptors came from a man in his late teens or twenties in good health and CMV-seropositive.

This clone occurred once. This chain uses TRBV28 with TRBJ1-5, with TRBD1 as a possible D gene (6 bases). The CDR3 length is 14 residues. Trimming cost V 2 bases and J 4 bases, with 9 bases left between them. Germline lookup yields CDR1 MDHEN and CDR2 SYDVKM. CDR3 loop: CASSLGDRNQPQHF. The CDR3 DNA reads TGTGCCAGCAGTTTAGGAGACAGGAATCAGCCCCAGCATTTT.

The CDR3 spells CATRGYSGTDTQYF. CDR3 in DNA: TGTGCCACCCGAGGCTATTCGGGCACAGATACGCAGTATTTT. The chain joins TRBV10-3 to TRBJ2-3; D is ambiguous. Trimming stripped 10 bases from V and 1 base from J, with 15 bases between. The CDR3 runs 14 residues. Germline V gene sequence: CDR1 ENHRY, CDR2 SYGVKD.

This clone was found once. The chain links TRBV19 to TRBJ1-2, with unresolved D. CDR1 and CDR2 from the germline V gene are LNHDA and SQIVND (reference sequence). CDR3 length: 12 amino acids. Between the trimmed V and J ends, which lost 6 bases and 3 bases, there was a span of 8 bases. The CDR3 spells CASRGVDYGYTF. CDR3 coding DNA: TGTGCCAGTAGGGGAGTGGACTATGGCTACACCTTC.

The gene calls are TRBV6-1 and TRBJ1-4; TRBD1 matches 8 bases. This CDR3 has 14 residues. J was trimmed by 8 bases and V by 1 base; bases with no gene match: 3. Germline lookup yields CDR1 MNHNS and CDR2 SASEGT. The CDR3 region is CASSEGTGWEKLFF. The DNA for the CDR3 is TGTGCCAGCAGTGAAGGGACAGGGTGGGAAAAACTGTTTTTT.

The CDR3 region is CSVEPAGSYEQYF. The CDR3 region has the DNA TGCAGCGTTGAACCAGCGGGCTCCTACGAGCAGTACTTC. The V gene is TRBV29-1, the J gene TRBJ2-7, with D possibly TRBD2 on 6 matching bases. The CDR3 has 13 amino acids. Trimming cost V 2 bases and J 0 bases, with 8 bases left between them. Germline values: CDR1 SQVTM, CDR2 ANQGSEA.

The CDR3 loop is CASSYSSGANYGYTF. CDR3 DNA: TGTGCCAGCAGTTACTCTAGCGGGGCTAACTATGGCTACACCTTC. This chain uses TRBV6-6 with TRBJ1-2; D remains unclear. The CDR3 covers 15 residues. V lost 0 bases and J 0 bases, leaving 8 bases between the germline ends. The germline V gene encodes CDR1 MNHNY and CDR2 SVGAGI (reference sequence).

Only one count was recorded for this clone. The V and J genes are TRBV6-5 and TRBJ1-1; D ambiguous. V was trimmed by 4 bases and J by 0 bases, leaving 9 bases between them. The CDR3 is 14 residues long. CDR1 is MNHEY, CDR2 SVGAGI, per germline. The DNA of the CDR3 is TGTGCCAGCAGTTTAACAGATCTGAACACTGAAGCTTTCTTT. Protein: CASSLTDLNTEAFF.

This chain connects TRBV11-2 to TRBJ1-4; possibly TRBD1 for D (5 bases). Deletions cut 5 bases from V and 7 bases from J, with 8 bases between. Germline CDR1 reads SGHAT; CDR2 reads FQNNGV. There are 12 residues in the CDR3. The CDR3 loop is CASSPGGEKLFF. The CDR3 bases are TGTGCCAGCAGCCCCGGGGGTGAAAAACTGTTTTTT.

This clone has a handful of counts. V usage is TRBV6-1 and J usage is TRBJ2-7; 12 nucleotides align to TRBD2. This CDR3 spans 15 amino acids. V was pared by 6 bases and J by 6 bases, with 9 bases of the junction left unmatched. In germline, CDR1 is MNHNS, CDR2 SASEGT. The CDR3 DNA sequence: TGTGCCAGCAGCAAAGCTAGCGGGGGGGCCCTCGAGCAGTACTTC. Protein product: CASSKASGGALEQYF.

This clone was seen a few times. The rearrangement joins TRBV5-6 to TRBJ2-1, with 9 nucleotides matching TRBD2. Trimming at V came to 3 bases and at J to 7 bases, leaving 14 bases not matched to a gene. The CDR3 consists of 17 residues. CDR1 is SGHDT, CDR2 YYEEEE, per germline. The CDR3 protein is CASSSGYGTSLRNEQFF. The CDR3 nucleotides read TGTGCCAGCAGCTCAGGGTACGGGACTAGCCTTCGGAATGAGCAGTTCTTC.

The chain carries TRBV30 and TRBJ1-2, with D possibly TRBD1 on 6 matching bases. Between the trimmed V and J ends, which lost 4 bases and 4 bases, there was a span of 16 bases. The CDR3 length is 14 residues. CDR1 is GTSNPN, CDR2 SVGIG, per germline (reference sequence). The CDR3 DNA sequence: TGTGCCTGGATCCGAACGGGGGGCGCCTATGGCTACACCTTC. It yields the protein CAWIRTGGAYGYTF.

This chain joins TRBV7-8 and TRBJ2-2; D is unresolved. Germline values: CDR1 SGHVS, CDR2 FQNEAQ. V dropped 3 bases and J dropped 9 bases, with 17 bases sitting between them. There are 15 residues in the CDR3. CDR3 sequence: CASSFPRLVGRELFF. The CDR3 DNA reads TGTGCCAGCAGCTTTCCCCGGCTAGTCGGCCGGGAGCTGTTTTTT.

The sample holds a few counts of this clone. V is TRBV9 and J is TRBJ2-5, with TRBD2 matching over 10 bases. Germline trimming cut 2 bases from V and 5 bases from J; bases unmatched to any gene: 6. The CDR3 is 15 amino acids. CDR1 and CDR2 (germline): SGDLS, YYNGEE. CDR3 coding DNA: TGTGCCAGCAGCGTCTCTAGCGGGGGTTGGGAGACCCAGTACTTC. Protein sequence: CASSVSSGGWETQYF.

The chain links TRBV6-5 to TRBJ2-3; TRBD2 aligns across 8 bases. Trimming removed 6 bases from V and 1 base from J; junction bases left unmatched: 3. Germline V gene lookup returns CDR1 MNHEY and CDR2 SVGAGI. This CDR3 has 14 residues. CDR3 sequence (DNA): TGTGCCAGCAGGGAAGCGGGAGGCACAGATACGCAGTATTTT. Translation: CASREAGGTDTQYF.

The V and J genes are TRBV11-2 and TRBJ1-2; D remains unclear. Germline assignment: CDR1 SGHAT and CDR2 FQNNGV. This CDR3 is 14 amino acids long. Deletions cut 2 bases from V and 3 bases from J, with 10 bases between. The DNA of the CDR3 is TGTGCCAGCAGCTTAAGTTCACCGGACTATGGCTACACCTTC. It is translated as CASSLSSPDYGYTF.

In this sample, this clone turned up a few times. V is TRBV14 and J is TRBJ2-1, with D possibly being TRBD2 (6 bases). Germline V gives CDR1 SGHDN, CDR2 FVKESK. CDR3 length: 16 residues. Trimming left V 4 bases short and J 2 bases short, with 15 bases between. The CDR3 DNA follows: TGTGCCAGCAGCCCGTCCGGGGTAGCGGCCTACAATGAGCAGTTCTTC. It codes for CASSPSGVAAYNEQFF.

The rearrangement links TRBV7-6 to TRBJ1-2; D possibly corresponds to TRBD1 (5 bases). The CDR3 totals 16 residues. The germline gives CDR1 SGHVS, CDR2 FNYEAQ. V dropped 4 bases and J dropped 6 bases, with 21 bases sitting between them. The chain's CDR3 is CASSSNLRAWGDGYTF. The CDR3, as DNA: TGTGCCAGCAGCTCAAACCTTCGCGCGTGGGGGGATGGCTACACCTTC.

The chain joins TRBV30 to TRBJ2-3; the D is unclear. Trimming took off 2 bases at V and 0 bases at J, with 21 bases between the two ends. Germline CDR1 GTSNPN, CDR2 SVGIG (reference sequence). The CDR3 spans 18 residues. DNA of the CDR3: TGTGCCTGGAGTTGGGCCGAGATCCCTTACTCTAGCACAGATACGCAGTATTTT. It is translated as CAWSWAEIPYSSTDTQYF.

This rearrangement joins TRBV6-4 to TRBJ2-1; TRBD2 matches 11 bases. CDR1 and CDR2 (germline): MRHNA, SNTAGT. The V and J ends lost 0 bases and 6 bases, in that order; junction bases with no gene match: 1. This CDR3 contains 15 residues. CDR3 sequence (DNA): TGTGCCAGCAGTGACTCTAGCGGGGGGGCCAATGAGCAGTTCTTC. It codes for CASSDSSGGANEQFF.

This chain joins TRBV6-1 and TRBJ2-7; D is unclear. The CDR3 runs 11 residues. Germline CDR1 and CDR2: MNHNS and SASEGT. V was trimmed by 3 bases and J by 3 bases, leaving 3 bases between them. Written as DNA, the CDR3 is TGTGCCAGCAGTGACTACTACGAGCAGTACTTC. This codes for CASSDYYEQYF.

The J gene is TRBJ2-1, the V gene TRBV2; D remains unclear. CDR1 is SNHLY and CDR2 is FYNNEI in the germline V gene. This CDR3 is built from 11 residues. V was cut by 6 bases and J by 3 bases, with 3 bases left in between. Written as DNA, the CDR3 is TGTGCCAGCAGCAACTACAATGAGCAGTTCTTC. Its translation: CASSNYNEQFF.

V gene TRBV7-8 combines with J gene TRBJ2-3, with 12 nucleotides matching TRBD2. This CDR3 is built from 16 residues. Looked up from germline, CDR1 is SGHVS and CDR2 is FQNEAQ. V lost 5 bases and J lost 1; bases outside the gene matches: 4. For the CDR3, the DNA is TGTGCCAGCAGCCGACGGACTAGCGGGGGCACAGATACGCAGTATTTT. This translates into CASSRRTSGGTDTQYF.